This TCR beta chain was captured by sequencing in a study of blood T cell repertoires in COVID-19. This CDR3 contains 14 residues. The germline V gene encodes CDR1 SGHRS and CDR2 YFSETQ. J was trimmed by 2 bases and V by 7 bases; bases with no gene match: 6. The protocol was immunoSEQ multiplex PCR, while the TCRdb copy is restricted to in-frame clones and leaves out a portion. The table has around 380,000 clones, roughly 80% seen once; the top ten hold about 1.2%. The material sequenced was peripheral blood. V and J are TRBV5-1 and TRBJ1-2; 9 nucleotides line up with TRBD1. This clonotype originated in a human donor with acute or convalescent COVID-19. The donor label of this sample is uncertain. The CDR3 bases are TGCGCCAGCGGTCCCGGGACAGGGAACTATGGCTACACCTTC. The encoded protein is CASGPGTGNYGYTF.